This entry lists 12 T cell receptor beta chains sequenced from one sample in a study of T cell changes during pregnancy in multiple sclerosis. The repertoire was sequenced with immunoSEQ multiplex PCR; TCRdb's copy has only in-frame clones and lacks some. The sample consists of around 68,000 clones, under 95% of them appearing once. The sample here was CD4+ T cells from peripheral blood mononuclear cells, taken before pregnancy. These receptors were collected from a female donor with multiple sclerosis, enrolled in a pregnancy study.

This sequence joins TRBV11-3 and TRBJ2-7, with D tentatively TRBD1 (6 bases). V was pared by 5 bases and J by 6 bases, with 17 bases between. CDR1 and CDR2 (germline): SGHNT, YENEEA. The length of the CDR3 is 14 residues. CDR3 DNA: TGTGCCAGCAGCCGAACTACGGACAGAGGCGAGCAGTACTTC. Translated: CASSRTTDRGEQYF.

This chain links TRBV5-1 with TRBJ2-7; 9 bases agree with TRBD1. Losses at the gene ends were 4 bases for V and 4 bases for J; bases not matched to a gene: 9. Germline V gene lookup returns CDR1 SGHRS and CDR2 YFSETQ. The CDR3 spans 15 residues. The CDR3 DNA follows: TGCGCCAGCAGCCCTACCGGGACAGGGACTTACGAGCAGTACTTC. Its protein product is CASSPTGTGTYEQYF. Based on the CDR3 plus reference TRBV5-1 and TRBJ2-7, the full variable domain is KAGVTQTPRYLIKTRGQQVTLSCSPISGHRSVSWYQQTPGQGLQFLFEYFSETQRNKGNFPGRFSGRQFSNSRSEMNVSTLELGDSALYLCASSPTGTGTYEQYFGPGTRLTVT.

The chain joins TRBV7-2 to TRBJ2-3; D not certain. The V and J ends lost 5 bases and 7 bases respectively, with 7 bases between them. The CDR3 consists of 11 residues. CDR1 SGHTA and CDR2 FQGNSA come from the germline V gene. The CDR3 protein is CASSVRHTQYF. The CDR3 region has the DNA TGTGCCAGCAGCGTGAGGCATACGCAGTATTTT.

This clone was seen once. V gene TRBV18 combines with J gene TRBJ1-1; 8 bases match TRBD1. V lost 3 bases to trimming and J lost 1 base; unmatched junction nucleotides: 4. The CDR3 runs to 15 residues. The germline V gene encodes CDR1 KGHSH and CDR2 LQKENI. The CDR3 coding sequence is TGTGCCAGCTCACCTTCCGGACAGGGGAACACTGAAGCTTTCTTT. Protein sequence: CASSPSGQGNTEAFF.

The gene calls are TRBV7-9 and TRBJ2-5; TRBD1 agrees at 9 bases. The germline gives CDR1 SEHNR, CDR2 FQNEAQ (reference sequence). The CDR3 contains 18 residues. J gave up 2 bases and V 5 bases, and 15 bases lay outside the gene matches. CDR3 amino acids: CASSTTVPGTGFQETQYF. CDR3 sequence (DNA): TGTGCCAGCAGCACGACTGTTCCCGGGACAGGGTTTCAAGAGACCCAGTACTTC.

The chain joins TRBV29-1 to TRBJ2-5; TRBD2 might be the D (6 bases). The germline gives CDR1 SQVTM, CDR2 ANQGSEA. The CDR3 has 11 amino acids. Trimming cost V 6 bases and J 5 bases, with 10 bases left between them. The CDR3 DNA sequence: TGCAGCGTCGGACGGGGGGAGACCCAGTACTTC. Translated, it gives CSVGRGETQYF.

CDR3 nucleotides: TGTGCCAGCAGTTCCGGGAGGGCGTTAGAGCCCCAGCATTTT. The encoded protein is CASSSGRALEPQHF. This chain connects TRBV6-5 to TRBJ1-5; D ambiguous. This CDR3 region has 14 residues. Trimming took off 4 bases at V and 8 bases at J, with 15 bases between the two ends. CDR1 is MNHEY, CDR2 SVGAGI, per germline.

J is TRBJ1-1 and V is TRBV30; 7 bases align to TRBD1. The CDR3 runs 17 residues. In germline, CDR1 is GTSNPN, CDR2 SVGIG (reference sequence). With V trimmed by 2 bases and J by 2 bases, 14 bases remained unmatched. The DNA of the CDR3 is TGTGCCTGGAGTCCCCAGACAGGGCGAGGGGGTAACACTGAAGCTTTCTTT. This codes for CAWSPQTGRGGNTEAFF.

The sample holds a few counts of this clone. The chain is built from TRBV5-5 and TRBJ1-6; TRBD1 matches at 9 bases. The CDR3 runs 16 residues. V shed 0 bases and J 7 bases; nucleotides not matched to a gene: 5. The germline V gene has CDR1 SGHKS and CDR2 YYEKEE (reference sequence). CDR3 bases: TGTGCCAGCAGCTTGGCCAGGACAGGGGAAAATTCACCCCTCCACTTT. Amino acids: CASSLARTGENSPLHF.

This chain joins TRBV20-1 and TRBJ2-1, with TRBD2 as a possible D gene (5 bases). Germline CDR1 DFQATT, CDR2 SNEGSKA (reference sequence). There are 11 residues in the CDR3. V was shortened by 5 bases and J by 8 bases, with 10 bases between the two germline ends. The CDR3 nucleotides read TGCAGTGCTGCAACTAGTGATGAGCAGTTCTTC. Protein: CSAATSDEQFF.

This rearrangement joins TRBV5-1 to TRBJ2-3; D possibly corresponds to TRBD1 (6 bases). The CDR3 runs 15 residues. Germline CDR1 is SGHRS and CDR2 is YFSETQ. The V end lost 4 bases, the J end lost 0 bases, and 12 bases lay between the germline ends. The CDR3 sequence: CASSLQGSSTDTQYF. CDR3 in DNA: TGCGCCAGCAGCCTTCAGGGGTCTAGCACAGATACGCAGTATTTT.

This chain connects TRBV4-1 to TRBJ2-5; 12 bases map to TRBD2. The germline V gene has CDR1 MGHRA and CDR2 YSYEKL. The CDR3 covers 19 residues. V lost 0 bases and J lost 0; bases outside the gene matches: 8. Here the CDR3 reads CASSQETSGGDPYQETQYF. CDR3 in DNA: TGCGCCAGCAGCCAAGAGACTAGCGGGGGTGATCCCTACCAAGAGACCCAGTACTTC.